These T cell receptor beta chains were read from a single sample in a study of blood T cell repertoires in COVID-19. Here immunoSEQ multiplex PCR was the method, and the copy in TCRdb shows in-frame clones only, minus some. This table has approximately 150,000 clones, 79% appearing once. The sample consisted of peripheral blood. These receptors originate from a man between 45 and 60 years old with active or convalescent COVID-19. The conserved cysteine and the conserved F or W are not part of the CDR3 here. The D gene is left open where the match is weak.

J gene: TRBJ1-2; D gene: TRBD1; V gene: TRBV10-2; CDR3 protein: ASSSGQGVYT
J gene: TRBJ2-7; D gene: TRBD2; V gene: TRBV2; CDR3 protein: ASRRLAGERLGYEQY
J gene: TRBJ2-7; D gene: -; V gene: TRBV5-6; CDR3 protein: ASSLREAGAYEQY
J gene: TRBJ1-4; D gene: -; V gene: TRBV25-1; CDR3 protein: ASSVSPTNEKLF
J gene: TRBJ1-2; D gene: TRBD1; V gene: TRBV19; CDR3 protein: ASSMDRYYT
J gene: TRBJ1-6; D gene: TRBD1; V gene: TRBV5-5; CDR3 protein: ASSPVTGGGSPLH
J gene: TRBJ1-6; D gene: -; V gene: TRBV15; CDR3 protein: ATSRDRGLTAPLH
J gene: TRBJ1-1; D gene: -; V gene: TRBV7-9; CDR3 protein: ASGGVTEAF
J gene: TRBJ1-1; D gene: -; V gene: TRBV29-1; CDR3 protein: SGSDSNTEAF
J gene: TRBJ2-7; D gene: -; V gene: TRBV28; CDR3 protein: ASSFLSSGYYEQY
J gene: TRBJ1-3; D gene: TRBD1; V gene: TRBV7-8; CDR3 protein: ASSFTGGGGNTIY
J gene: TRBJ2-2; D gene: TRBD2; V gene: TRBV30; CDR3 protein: AWSGSAGEGTGELF
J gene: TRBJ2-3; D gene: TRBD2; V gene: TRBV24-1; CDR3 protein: ATSDLPSGTSEDTQY
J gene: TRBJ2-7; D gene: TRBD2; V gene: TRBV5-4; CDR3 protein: ASSLAGADEQY
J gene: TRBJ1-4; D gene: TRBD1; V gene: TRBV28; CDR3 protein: ASSLSRQGGEKLF
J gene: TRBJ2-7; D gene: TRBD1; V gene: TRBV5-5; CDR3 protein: ASSWVGTGLYEQY
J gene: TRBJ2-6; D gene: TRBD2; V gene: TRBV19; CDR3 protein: ASSIRGAGANVLT
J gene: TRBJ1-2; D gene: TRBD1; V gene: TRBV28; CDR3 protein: ASSLPQGETGYT
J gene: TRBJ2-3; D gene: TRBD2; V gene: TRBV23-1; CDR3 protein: ASSPTFSGRAPDTQY
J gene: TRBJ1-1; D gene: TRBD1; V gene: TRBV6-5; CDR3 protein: ASSPHRGEAF
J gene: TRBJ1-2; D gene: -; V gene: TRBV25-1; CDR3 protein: ASSHSWGHPNYGYT
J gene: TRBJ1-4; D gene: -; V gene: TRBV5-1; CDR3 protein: ASSSTESNEKLF
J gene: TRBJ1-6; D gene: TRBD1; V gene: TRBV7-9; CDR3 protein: ASSLARGQGTNSPLH
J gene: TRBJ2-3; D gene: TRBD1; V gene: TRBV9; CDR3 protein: ASSVRQGAGDTQY
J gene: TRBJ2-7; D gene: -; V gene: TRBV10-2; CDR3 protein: ASSESRSSYEQY
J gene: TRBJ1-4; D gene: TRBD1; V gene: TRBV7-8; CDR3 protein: ASSLNRDRGYSNEKLF
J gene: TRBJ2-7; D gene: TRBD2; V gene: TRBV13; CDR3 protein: ASRITSAYKDEQY
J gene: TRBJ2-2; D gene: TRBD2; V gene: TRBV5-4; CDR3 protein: ASSPGLAENTGELF
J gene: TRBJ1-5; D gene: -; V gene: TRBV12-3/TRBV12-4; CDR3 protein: ASSLQSNQPQH
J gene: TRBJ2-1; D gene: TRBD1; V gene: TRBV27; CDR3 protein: ATVGTGSSNEQF
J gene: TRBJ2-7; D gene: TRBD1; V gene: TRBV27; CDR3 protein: ASSYVRTGVEQY
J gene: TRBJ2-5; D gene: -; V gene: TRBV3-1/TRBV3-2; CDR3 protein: ASSQSRGKVTQY
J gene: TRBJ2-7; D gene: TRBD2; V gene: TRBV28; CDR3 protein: ASSVGRATLYEQY
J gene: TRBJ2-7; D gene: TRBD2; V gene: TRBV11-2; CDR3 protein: ASSLGGDYSYEQY
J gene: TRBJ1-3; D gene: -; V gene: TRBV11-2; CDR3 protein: ASSLNSSGNTIY
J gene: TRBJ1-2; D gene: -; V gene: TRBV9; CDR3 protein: ASSVLSGSDGYT
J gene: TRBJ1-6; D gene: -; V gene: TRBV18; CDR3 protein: ASSPAEFNSPLH
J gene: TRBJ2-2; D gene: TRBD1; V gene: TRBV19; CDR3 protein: ASSTRQGAGTGELF
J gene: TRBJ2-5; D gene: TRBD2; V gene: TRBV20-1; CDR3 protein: SASGASGVQETQY
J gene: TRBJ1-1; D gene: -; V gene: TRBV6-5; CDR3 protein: ASTQGRGGTEAF
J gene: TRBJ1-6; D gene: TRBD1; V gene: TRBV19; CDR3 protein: ASSMDRDSGSPLH
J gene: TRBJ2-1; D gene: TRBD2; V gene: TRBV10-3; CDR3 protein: AISAGGDYETYRLAGGSEQF
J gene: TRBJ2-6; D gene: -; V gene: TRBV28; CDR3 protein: ASTSNRGGYEGANVLT
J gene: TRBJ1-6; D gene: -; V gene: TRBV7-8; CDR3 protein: ASSLGGTQNSPLH
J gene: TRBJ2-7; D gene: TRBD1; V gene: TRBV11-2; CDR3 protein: ASSLVPGGGEQY
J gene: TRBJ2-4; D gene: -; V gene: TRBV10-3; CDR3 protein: AISESGTGAHWAKNIQY
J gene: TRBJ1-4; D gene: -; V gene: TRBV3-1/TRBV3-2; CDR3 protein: ASSQARGPNEKLF